The rows below give T cell receptor beta chains drawn from one sample of a study of cytomegalovirus exposure and HLA in healthy donors. The data were produced by immunoSEQ multiplex PCR, yet TCRdb's version contains in-frame clones alone and is incomplete. This table has some 140,000 clones, about 84% appearing once. The source material was PBMCs. The receptors originated from a woman aged 40 to 55 in good health and CMV-seropositive. CDR3s leave out the opening cysteine and the closing phenylalanine or tryptophan. Fields, in order: J gene, V gene, CDR3 protein.

>TRBJ2-3|TRBV2
ASRILAGVGDTQY
>TRBJ1-1|TRBV5-1
ASSLQQGVKTEAF
>TRBJ2-3|TRBV5-8
ASSFAGRAEDTQY
>TRBJ2-1|TRBV29-1
SVRGGGSYNEQF
>TRBJ2-2|TRBV18
ASSPPRGNGELF
>TRBJ2-7|TRBV27
ASSLSPLVSGVSYEQY
>TRBJ1-1|TRBV29-1
SVKRQGIGLPRINIFEINTEAF
>TRBJ1-3|TRBV30
AWSSWGEGNTIY
>TRBJ2-7|TRBV19
ASSPQRGSYEQY
>TRBJ2-6|TRBV19
ASRGDRVFSGANVLT
>TRBJ2-1|TRBV15
ATSRVMGLAGGEQF
>TRBJ2-2|TRBV5-1
ASSLLRELHTGELF
>TRBJ2-3|TRBV9
ASSVVGTSTDTQY
>TRBJ2-5|TRBV5-1
ASSLLAGDAETQY
>TRBJ2-7|TRBV7-2
ASSLASSGRSYEQY
>TRBJ2-1|TRBV7-3
ASSLAGTSSYNEQF
>TRBJ2-3|TRBV7-9
ASSLNSGSADTQY
>TRBJ2-1|TRBV10-3
AISGTSFEQF
>TRBJ2-7|TRBV30
AWSVQGRVYEQY
>TRBJ2-2|TRBV4-1
ASSHKGTSLTGELF
>TRBJ2-3|TRBV9
ASSVAGTGVTDTQY
>TRBJ2-7|TRBV7-9
ASSQGQGVYEQY
>TRBJ1-1|TRBV29-1
SAAGSMNTEAF
>TRBJ2-5|TRBV5-4
ASSLSGEYQETQY
>TRBJ2-2|TRBV5-1
ASSLGREAGELF
>TRBJ1-2|TRBV13
ASSPRAGGYT
>TRBJ1-2|TRBV7-8
ASSSRQGQEYGYT
>TRBJ2-1|TRBV19
ASSNTGGVRIEQF
>TRBJ1-5|TRBV30
AWSREVGQPQH
>TRBJ1-1|TRBV29-1
SALDRGTEAF
>TRBJ1-1|TRBV28
ASRQGVNTEAF
>TRBJ1-1|TRBV28
ASSFGWNTEAF
>TRBJ2-6|TRBV9
ASSVAPGSIAGANVLT
>TRBJ2-2|TRBV9
ASSETGTSNTGELF
>TRBJ2-1|TRBV5-4
ASSLTGNEQF
>TRBJ1-2|TRBV19
ASSIPSTGVYGYT
>TRBJ1-2|TRBV6-6
ASTTIREGDYGYT
>TRBJ2-2|TRBV5-1
ASSYYGLAGGDGELF
>TRBJ1-5|TRBV28
ASSFYIGGYGNQPQH
>TRBJ2-3|TRBV14
ASSQDVLAGVTDTQY
>TRBJ2-7|TRBV2
ASRVNREFSYEQY
>TRBJ1-6|TRBV27
ASSPQGANSPLH
>TRBJ2-1|TRBV5-1
ASSLGQSSYNEQF
>TRBJ2-5|TRBV6-5
ASSFRPGETQY
>TRBJ2-1|TRBV7-9
ASSLAVVRDEQF
>TRBJ2-1|TRBV7-2
ASSLPGGPYNEQF
>TRBJ2-3|TRBV6-1
ASSARGVGTDTQY
>TRBJ2-1|TRBV7-2
ASSLALAGGNEQF
>TRBJ2-1|TRBV27
ASSQWGGSGDNEQF
>TRBJ2-2|TRBV9
ASRRPGNTGELF
>TRBJ1-5|TRBV6-5
ASSLTGGNQPQH